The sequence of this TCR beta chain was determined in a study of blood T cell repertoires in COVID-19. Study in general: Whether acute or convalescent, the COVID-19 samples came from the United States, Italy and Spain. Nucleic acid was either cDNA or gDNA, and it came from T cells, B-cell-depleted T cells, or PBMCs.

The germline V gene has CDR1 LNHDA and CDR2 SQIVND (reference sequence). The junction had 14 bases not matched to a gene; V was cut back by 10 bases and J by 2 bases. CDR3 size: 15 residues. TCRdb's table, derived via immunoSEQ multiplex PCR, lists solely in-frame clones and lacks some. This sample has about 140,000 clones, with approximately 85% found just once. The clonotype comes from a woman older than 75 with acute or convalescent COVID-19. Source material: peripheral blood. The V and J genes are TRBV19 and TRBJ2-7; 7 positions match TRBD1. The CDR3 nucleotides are TGTGCCACCAGCCCCAGACAGGGTGGTCCCTACGAGCAGTACTTC. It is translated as CATSPRQGGPYEQYF.